This T cell receptor beta chain was retrieved from a study of OX40 agonist ivuxolimab in advanced cancers. Across the study: Patients receiving dose escalation had hepatocellular carcinoma, melanoma, renal cell or head and neck cancer. One hepatocellular carcinoma and a couple of cutaneous melanoma patients partially responded. Findings and caveats of the study: CD8+ T cells were the subset that, on average, had more expanded clones than CD4+.

About this clone: Its matching antigen is unknown.

The protocol was immunoSEQ multiplex PCR, while the TCRdb copy is restricted to in-frame clones and leaves out a portion. The sample has about 62,000 clones, roughly 82% seen once. This TCR came from an adult with an advanced solid tumor such as melanoma, head and neck, liver or kidney cancer. The specimen was CD4+ or CD8+ T cells sorted from blood, collected in a trial of the OX40 agonist ivuxolimab.

The CDR3 DNA reads as TGCAGCGTTGGGGTTGGGGGGTCCTACGAGCAGTACTTC. Protein sequence: CSVGVGGSYEQYF. This sequence joins TRBV29-1 and TRBJ2-7, with D maybe TRBD2 (6 bases). The ends were cut back, 4 bases at V and 1 base at J, with 11 bases in the middle. This CDR3 has 13 amino acids. Germline V gene sequence: CDR1 SQVTM, CDR2 ANQGSEA.